The 11 T cell receptor beta chains given below trace back to one sample, sequenced in a study of blood T cells in healthy people across ages. The second PCR ran about 6 to 12 cycles with a sample-barcoded 5' primer and J-beta primers. Via MiXCR, TCRdb re-called the 5' RACE reads, giving one row per CDR3 protein. The data hold around 870,000 distinct CDR3 sequences, with about 28% observed a single time. The sequencing input was blood. The origin of the receptors is a woman over 75 in good health.

There are many counts of this clonotype. The chain is built from TRBV4-3 and TRBJ1-2, with D unclear. V was clipped by 5 bases and J by 3 bases, with 13 bases between them. Germline-derived CDR1 and CDR2 are LGHNA and YSLEER. The CDR3 is 14 residues long. This chain's CDR3 is CASSVEDDDYGYTF. Written as DNA, the CDR3 is TGCGCCAGCAGCGTCGAGGACGATGACTATGGCTACACCTTC.

This clonotype was observed at least ten times. The chain uses TRBV11-3 and TRBJ2-4, with TRBD1 as a possible D gene (5 bases). The CDR3 spans 16 residues. The germline CDR1 and CDR2 sequences are SGHNT and YENEEA. The ends were cut back, 2 bases at V and 2 bases at J, with 13 bases in the middle. DNA for the CDR3: TGTGCCAGCAGCTTAAGTCAGGGCCTAACCAAAAACATTCAGTACTTC. It translates to CASSLSQGLTKNIQYF.

The chain joins TRBV9 to TRBJ2-5, with no clear D. Trimming removed 3 bases from V and 11 bases from J, with 17 bases in between. Germline assignment: CDR1 SGDLS and CDR2 YYNGEE. CDR3 length: 13 residues. CDR3 in DNA: TGTGCCAGCAGCGCAGGCTCCACTCATGAGCAGTACTTC. It translates to CASSAGSTHEQYF.

J is TRBJ2-2 and V is TRBV7-2, with D perhaps matching TRBD2 (6 bases). V was cut by 10 bases and J by 0 bases, with 15 bases left in between. CDR1 and CDR2 from the germline V gene are SGHTA and FQGNSA. There are 15 residues in the CDR3. The CDR3 here is CAIPGPGANTGELFF. CDR3 nucleotides: TGTGCCATCCCCGGACCGGGAGCGAACACCGGGGAGCTGTTTTTT.

In its sample, this clonotype was seen many times. The chain combines TRBV4-1 with TRBJ2-5, with D possibly matching TRBD2 (6 bases). Germline CDR1 and CDR2: MGHRA and YSYEKL. CDR3 length: 15 residues. V was shortened by 4 bases and J by 1 base, with 13 bases between the two germline ends. The CDR3 bases are TGCGCCAGCAGCCCTCTACGGGGGACCCAAGAGACCCAGTACTTC. Protein: CASSPLRGTQETQYF.

This clonotype was detected ten times or more. The genes are TRBV20-1 and TRBJ1-5; no clear D gene. Germline V gene sequence: CDR1 DFQATT, CDR2 SNEGSKA (reference sequence). Trimming removed 0 bases at V and 3 bases at J, with 15 bases between. This CDR3 comprises 16 residues. CDR3 sequence (DNA): TGCAGTGCTAGAGATAGTAAACAGCTTGTCAATCAGCCCCAGCATTTT. The encoded protein is CSARDSKQLVNQPQHF.

Concerning this clonotype itself: A much larger clone lies one base from this, so it may be a read error. Here the CDR3 reads CTSSYVLILTTDTQYF. The CDR3 nucleotides read TGTACCAGCAGCTATGTGCTGATATTGACAACAGATACGCAGTATTTT. The chain employs TRBV7-9 and TRBJ2-3; D not resolved. The germline CDR1 and CDR2 sequences are SEHNR and FQNEAQ (reference sequence). This CDR3 has 16 residues.

In this sample, this clonotype turned up a few times. The chain is built from TRBV7-2 and TRBJ2-5; perhaps TRBD2 as D (5 bases). Germline V gene lookup returns CDR1 SGHTA and CDR2 FQGNSA. Trimming cost V 1 base and J 4 bases, with 16 bases left between them. The CDR3 length is 16 residues. The CDR3 sequence: CASSLDSSSRVETQYF. CDR3 sequence (DNA): TGTGCCAGCAGCTTAGACAGCAGTTCGCGGGTAGAGACCCAGTACTTC.

On this clonotype itself: Being one base from a much bigger clone, this may be a read error. This chain connects TRBV4-3 to TRBJ2-5; possibly TRBD2 for D (6 bases). Germline V gives CDR1 LGHNA, CDR2 YSLEER. The length of the CDR3 is 18 residues. Trimming stripped 0 bases from V and 11 bases from J, with 28 bases between. CDR3 DNA: TGCGCCAGCAGCCAAGATCCTCGGGGAGGCGCCTTGGGCAATGAGCAGTACTTC. This translates into CASSQDPRGGALGNEQYF.

The sample holds a few counts of this clonotype. V usage is TRBV28 and J usage is TRBJ2-7; possibly TRBD1 for D (6 bases). Looked up from germline, CDR1 is MDHEN and CDR2 is SYDVKM. Between the trimmed V and J ends, which lost 6 bases and 2 bases, there was a span of 20 bases. The CDR3 contains 16 residues. CDR3 protein: CASSQLKGEGAYEQYF. Here the CDR3 DNA reads TGTGCCAGCAGCCAATTAAAGGGGGAAGGGGCCTACGAGCAGTACTTC.

This clonotype was picked up many times. V and J are TRBV24-1 and TRBJ2-3; 8 bases are a match to TRBD2. The length of the CDR3 is 17 residues. J was trimmed by 3 bases and V by 5 bases; bases with no gene match: 12. Germline lookup yields CDR1 KGHDR and CDR2 SFDVKD. Here the CDR3 DNA reads TGTGCCACCAGTGCCTCCGGGGGGAGCGGGGGAACAGATACGCAGTATTTT. It codes for CATSASGGSGGTDTQYF.